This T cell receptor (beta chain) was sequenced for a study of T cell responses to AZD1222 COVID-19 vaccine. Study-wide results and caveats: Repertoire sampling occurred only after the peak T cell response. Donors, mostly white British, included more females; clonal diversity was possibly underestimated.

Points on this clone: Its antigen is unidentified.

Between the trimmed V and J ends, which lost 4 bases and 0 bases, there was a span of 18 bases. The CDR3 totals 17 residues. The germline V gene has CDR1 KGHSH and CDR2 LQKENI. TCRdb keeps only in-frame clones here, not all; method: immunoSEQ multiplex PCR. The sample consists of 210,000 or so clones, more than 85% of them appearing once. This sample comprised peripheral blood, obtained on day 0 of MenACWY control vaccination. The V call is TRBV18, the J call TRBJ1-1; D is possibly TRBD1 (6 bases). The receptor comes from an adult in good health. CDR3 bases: TGTGCCAGCTCACGTCGACAGGTAATCCCTTTGAACACTGAAGCTTTCTTT. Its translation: CASSRRQVIPLNTEAFF.